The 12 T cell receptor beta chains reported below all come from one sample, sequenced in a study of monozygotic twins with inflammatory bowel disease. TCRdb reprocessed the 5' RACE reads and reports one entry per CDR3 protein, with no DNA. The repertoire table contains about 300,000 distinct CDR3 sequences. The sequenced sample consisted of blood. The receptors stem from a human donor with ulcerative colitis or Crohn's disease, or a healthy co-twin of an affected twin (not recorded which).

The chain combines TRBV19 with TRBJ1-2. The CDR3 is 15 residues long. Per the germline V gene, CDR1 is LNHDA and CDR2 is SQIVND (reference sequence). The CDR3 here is CASANRDGTNYGYTF.

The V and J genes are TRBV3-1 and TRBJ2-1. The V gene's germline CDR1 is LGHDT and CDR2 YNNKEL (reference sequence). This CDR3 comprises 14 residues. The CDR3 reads CASSQQGSYNEQFF.

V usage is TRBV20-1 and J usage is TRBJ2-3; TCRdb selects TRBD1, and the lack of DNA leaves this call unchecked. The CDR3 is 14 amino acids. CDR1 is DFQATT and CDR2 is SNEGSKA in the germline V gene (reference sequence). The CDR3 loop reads CSARGTGGTDTQYF.

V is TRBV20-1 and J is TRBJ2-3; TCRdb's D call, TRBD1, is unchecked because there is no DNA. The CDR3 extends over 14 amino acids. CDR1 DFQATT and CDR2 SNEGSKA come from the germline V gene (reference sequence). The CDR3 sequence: CSAISAAGPDTQYF.

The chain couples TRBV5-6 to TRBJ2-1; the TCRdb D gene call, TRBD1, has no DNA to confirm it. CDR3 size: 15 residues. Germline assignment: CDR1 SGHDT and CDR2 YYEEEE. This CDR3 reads CASSFRGLVYNEQFF.

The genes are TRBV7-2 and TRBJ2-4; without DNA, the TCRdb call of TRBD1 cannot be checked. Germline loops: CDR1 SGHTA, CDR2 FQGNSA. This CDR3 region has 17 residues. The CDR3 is CASSPLGGAPAKNIQYF.

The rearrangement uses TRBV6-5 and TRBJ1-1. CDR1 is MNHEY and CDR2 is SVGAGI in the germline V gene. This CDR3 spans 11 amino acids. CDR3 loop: CASSYFGEAFF.

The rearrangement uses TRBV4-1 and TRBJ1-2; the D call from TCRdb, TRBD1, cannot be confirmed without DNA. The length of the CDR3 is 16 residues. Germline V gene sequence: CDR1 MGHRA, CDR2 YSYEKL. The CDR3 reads CASSQDMWGGSYGYTF.

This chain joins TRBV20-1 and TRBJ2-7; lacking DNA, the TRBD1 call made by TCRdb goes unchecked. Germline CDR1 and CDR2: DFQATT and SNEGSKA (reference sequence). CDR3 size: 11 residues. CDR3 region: CSARPLYEQYF.

The chain's CDR3 is CASSGGGTEAFF. J is TRBJ1-1 and V is TRBV7-9; there is no DNA to check the TCRdb D call of TRBD1. CDR1 and CDR2 (germline): SEHNR, FQNEAQ (reference sequence). This CDR3 region has 12 residues.

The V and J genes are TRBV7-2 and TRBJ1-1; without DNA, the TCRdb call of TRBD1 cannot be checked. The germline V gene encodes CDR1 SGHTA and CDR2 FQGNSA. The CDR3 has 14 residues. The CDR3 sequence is CASSLGGMNTEAFF. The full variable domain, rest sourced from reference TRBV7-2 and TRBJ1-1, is GAGVSQSPSNKVTEKGKDVELRCDPISGHTALYWYRQSLGQGLEFLIYFQGNSAPDKSGLPSDRFSAERTGGSVSTLTIQRTQQEDSAVYLCASSLGGMNTEAFFGQGTRLTVV.

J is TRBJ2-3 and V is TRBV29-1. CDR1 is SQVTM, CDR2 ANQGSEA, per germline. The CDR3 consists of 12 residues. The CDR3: CSVAGGTDTQYF.